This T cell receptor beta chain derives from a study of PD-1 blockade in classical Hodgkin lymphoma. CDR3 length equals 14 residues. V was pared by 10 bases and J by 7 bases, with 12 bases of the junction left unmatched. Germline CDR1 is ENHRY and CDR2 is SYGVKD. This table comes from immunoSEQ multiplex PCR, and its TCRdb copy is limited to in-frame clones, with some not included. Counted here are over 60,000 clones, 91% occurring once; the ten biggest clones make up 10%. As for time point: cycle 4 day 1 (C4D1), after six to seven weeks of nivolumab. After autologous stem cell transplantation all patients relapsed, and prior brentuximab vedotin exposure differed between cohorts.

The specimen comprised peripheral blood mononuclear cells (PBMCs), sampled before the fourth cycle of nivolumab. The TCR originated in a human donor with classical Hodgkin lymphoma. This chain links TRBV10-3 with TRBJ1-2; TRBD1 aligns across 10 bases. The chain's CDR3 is CATLGQGDTGGYTF. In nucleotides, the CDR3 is TGTGCCACCCTCGGACAGGGGGATACGGGTGGCTACACCTTC.